This T cell receptor beta chain was retrieved from a study of T cells in Graves' hyperthyroidism and ophthalmopathy. Study results and caveats: Also found in blood were most expanded thyroid clonotypes above 0.001. From stable hyperthyroidism, ophthalmopathy was set apart by a 13 V-J model.

Graves' hyperthyroidism is called stable when ophthalmopathy does not progress within 18 months. This clonotype was seen at least ten times. Its antigen is unidentified. The CDR3 length is 15 residues. From germline, CDR1 is MNHEY and CDR2 SMNVEV (reference sequence). V lost 4 bases and J 0 bases, leaving 10 bases between the germline ends. Amplification targeted TCR beta CDR3 regions from RNA transcripts. The study used the HTBI primer set for a first-round RT-PCR of the TCR CDR3. TCRdb analysed the multiplex PCR reads with MiXCR anew, one entry per CDR3 protein. The sample lists a few hundred thousand distinct CDR3 sequences, 14% seen once, with roughly 14% in the top ten.

The TCR was taken from a woman in her thirties or forties with Graves' hyperthyroidism. Source material: blood. V is TRBV27 and J is TRBJ1-5; D not resolved. CDR3 DNA sequence: TGTGCCAGCAGTTCAACGGTATATAGCAATCAGCCCCAGCATTTT. As protein: CASSSTVYSNQPQHF.